The 26 T cell receptor beta chains below were found in one sample sequenced in a study of shared clonotypes between healthy human individuals. Here immunoSEQ multiplex PCR was the method, and the copy in TCRdb shows in-frame clones only, minus some. The sample contains hundreds of thousands of clones, 95% to 97% of which appear only once. Naive CD8 cells were CD45RO-negative, positively selected for CCR7, excluding terminally differentiated effector memory CD45RA+ cells. Input material: naive CD8+ T cells sorted from blood. The source is a woman aged 30 to 39 in good health.

This sequence joins TRBV10-3 and TRBJ2-1, with D unresolved. The CDR3 is made up of 15 amino acids. The germline CDR1 and CDR2 sequences are ENHRY and SYGVKD. V was clipped by 2 bases and J by 7 bases, with 15 bases between them. The CDR3 sequence is CAISENVGTANEQFF. As DNA, the CDR3 is TGTGCCATCAGTGAGAACGTAGGCACGGCGAATGAGCAGTTCTTC.

The rearrangement uses TRBV4-2 and TRBJ2-5; D is possibly TRBD2 (6 bases). The germline gives CDR1 LGHNA, CDR2 YNFKEQ. V lost 0 bases and J lost 5, with 10 bases in between. The CDR3 runs 14 residues. CDR3 region: CASSQEVGGETQYF. In nucleotides, the CDR3 is TGTGCCAGCAGCCAAGAGGTTGGGGGGGAGACCCAGTACTTC.

The chain couples TRBV4-1 to TRBJ1-6; no clear D. This CDR3 is 17 amino acids long. Between the trimmed V and J ends, which lost 0 bases and 5 bases, there was a span of 14 bases. Germline CDR1 and CDR2: MGHRA and YSYEKL. For the CDR3, the DNA is TGCGCCAGCAGCCAAGACCCGGGGAGAGAGAATAATTCACCCCTCCACTTT. Translating it yields CASSQDPGRENNSPLHF.

The rearrangement uses TRBV28 and TRBJ2-1; the D gene is possibly TRBD2 (6 bases). The CDR3 covers 15 residues. Germline CDR1 is MDHEN and CDR2 is SYDVKM. Trimming cost V 5 bases and J 4 bases, with 15 bases left between them. The DNA for the CDR3 is TGTGCCAGCAGTCCCGGGGACTTAACTTACAATGAGCAGTTCTTC. Encoded protein: CASSPGDLTYNEQFF.

Concerning this clone itself: Within the sample, other DNA sequences also encode this same CDR3. J is TRBJ2-7 and V is TRBV27, with 8 positions matching TRBD1. This CDR3 spans 14 amino acids. V was clipped by 3 bases and J by 4 bases; unmatched bases: 5. Germline-derived CDR1 and CDR2 are MNHEY and SMNVEV (reference sequence). The CDR3 bases are TGTGCCAGCAGTTTCGGGACAGGAGGGTACGAGCAGTACTTC. It specifies CASSFGTGGYEQYF.

The chain recombines TRBV7-8 with TRBJ2-7; D gene unclear. Per germline, CDR1 SGHVS and CDR2 FQNEAQ. Trimming removed 4 bases at V and 6 bases at J, with 10 bases between. This CDR3 region has 12 residues. Here the CDR3 reads CASSSGSFEQYF. The CDR3 DNA sequence: TGTGCCAGCAGCTCTGGATCTTTCGAGCAGTACTTC. Together with reference TRBV7-8 and TRBJ2-7, the CDR3 gives the full variable domain: GAGVSQSPRYKVAKRGQDVALRCDPISGHVSLFWYQQALGQGPEFLTYFQNEAQLDKSGLPSDRFFAERPEGSVSTLKIQRTQQEDSAVYLCASSSGSFEQYFGPGTRLTVT.

The rearrangement joins TRBV19 to TRBJ2-3, with a weak D call TRBD2 (6 bases). Germline-derived CDR1 and CDR2 are LNHDA and SQIVND (reference sequence). V was clipped by 1 base and J by 0 bases, with 14 bases between them. This CDR3 region has 17 residues. The DNA of the CDR3 is TGTGCCAGTAGTATAGCCCGGGACTCTTCCAGCACAGATACGCAGTATTTT. Translation gives CASSIARDSSSTDTQYF.

The chain couples TRBV7-9 to TRBJ1-1, with D perhaps matching TRBD1 (6 bases). The CDR3 runs 13 residues. The ends were cut back, 4 bases at V and 2 bases at J, with 8 bases in the middle. CDR1 is SEHNR and CDR2 is FQNEAQ in the germline V gene (reference sequence). CDR3 amino acids: CASSSQGNTEAFF. In nucleotides, the CDR3 is TGTGCCAGCAGCTCACAGGGCAACACTGAAGCTTTCTTT.

The chain links TRBV2 to TRBJ2-5, with 7 positions matching TRBD1. The end of the DNA is better explained by TRBJ2-7, so the J call may be wrong. The germline CDR1 and CDR2 sequences are SNHLY and FYNNEI. The CDR3 runs 14 residues. CDR3: CASSVRQGRDEQYF. In DNA, the CDR3 is TGTGCCAGCAGCGTTAGACAGGGTAGGGACGAGCAGTACTTC.

The genes are TRBV4-2 and TRBJ2-2, with D hard to call. Germline V CDR1 and CDR2: LGHNA, YNFKEQ. V gave up 2 bases and J gave up 5 bases, with 9 bases separating them. The CDR3 has 14 amino acids. CDR3 sequence (DNA): TGTGCCAGCAGCCAATACGATGGGACCGGGGAGCTGTTTTTT. This encodes CASSQYDGTGELFF.

V gene TRBV4-1 combines with J gene TRBJ1-1; D gene ambiguous. The V gene lost 4 bases and the J gene lost 11 bases, with 23 bases spanning the gap. Germline CDR1 MGHRA, CDR2 YSYEKL. The CDR3 runs to 15 residues. DNA of the CDR3: TGCGCCAGCAGCCTCCTACTGATCGAGATAGGGCTGGCTTTCTTT. It translates to CASSLLLIEIGLAFF.

This clone was counted a few times. The CDR3 DNA reads TGCGCCAGCAGTCCAACCGGGACTAGCGTCCACGAGCAGTACTTC. This gives the protein CASSPTGTSVHEQYF. The gene calls are TRBV4-1 and TRBJ2-7; TRBD2 aligns across 10 bases. This CDR3 comprises 15 residues. Looked up from germline, CDR1 is MGHRA and CDR2 is YSYEKL. The V segment lost 6 bases and the J segment 5 bases; nucleotides outside the gene matches: 10.

The chain employs TRBV5-6 and TRBJ2-3; the match to TRBD2 covers 13 bases. The length of the CDR3 is 19 residues. V lost 4 bases to trimming and J lost 6 bases; unmatched junction nucleotides: 17. Germline V gives CDR1 SGHDT, CDR2 YYEEEE. CDR3 nucleotide sequence: TGTGCCAGCAGCCCCTGGGGACTAGCGGGATGGGTATCTGAGGATACGCAGTATTTT. Protein sequence: CASSPWGLAGWVSEDTQYF.

The CDR3 spells CASSTSGNNQETQYF. As DNA, the CDR3 is TGCGCCAGCAGCACGAGCGGAAATAACCAAGAGACCCAGTACTTC. This chain links TRBV5-1 with TRBJ2-5; D perhaps matches TRBD2 (5 bases). The germline gives CDR1 SGHRS, CDR2 YFSETQ. V gave up 4 bases and J gave up 0 bases, with 13 bases separating them. The CDR3 loop spans 15 amino acids.

The chain uses TRBV4-1 and TRBJ2-7; a weak D match, TRBD2 (6 bases). V was cut by 2 bases and J by 2 bases, with 16 bases left in between. Germline assignment: CDR1 MGHRA and CDR2 YSYEKL. The CDR3 has 16 amino acids. The DNA of the CDR3 is TGCGCCAGCAGCCAACTGCCCGGGACTCTCCCCTACGAGCAGTACTTC. Its translation: CASSQLPGTLPYEQYF.

This chain links TRBV15 with TRBJ2-7; no definite D call. Germline CDR1 LNHNV, CDR2 YYDKDF (reference sequence). V dropped 3 bases and J dropped 3 bases, with 15 bases sitting between them. This CDR3 contains 15 residues. The CDR3 bases are TGTGCCACCAGCAGTAGTCACGCCCCCAACTACGAGCAGTACTTC. Its protein is CATSSSHAPNYEQYF.

For this clone: The same CDR3 arises from other DNA sequences in this sample as well. V usage is TRBV27 and J usage is TRBJ2-6; the match to TRBD1 covers 7 bases. CDR1 is MNHEY, CDR2 SMNVEV, per germline (reference sequence). The junction had 5 bases not matched to a gene; V was cut back by 6 bases and J by 0 bases. The CDR3 totals 16 residues. CDR3 protein: CASSPTGDSGANVLTF. The CDR3 DNA is TGTGCCAGCAGCCCTACAGGGGACTCTGGGGCCAACGTCCTGACTTTC.

The rearrangement uses TRBV5-6 and TRBJ2-1; 7 bases map to TRBD2. Looked up from germline, CDR1 is SGHDT and CDR2 is YYEEEE. CDR3 size: 16 residues. The junction had 6 bases not matched to a gene; V was cut back by 0 bases and J by 3 bases. The CDR3 coding sequence is TGTGCCAGCAGCTTGGATCCTAGCGGCTACTACAATGAGCAGTTCTTC. It specifies CASSLDPSGYYNEQFF.

This chain joins TRBV7-7 and TRBJ2-7, with 9 nucleotides matching TRBD2. The junction had 3 bases not matched to a gene; V was cut back by 1 base and J by 2 bases. The germline V gene has CDR1 SSHAT and CDR2 FNYEAQ (reference sequence). This CDR3 spans 15 amino acids. CDR3 DNA: TGTGCCAGCAGCTTAGGCGGGAGGGAGCCCTACGAGCAGTACTTC. Translating gives CASSLGGREPYEQYF. The variable domain in full, with the rest retrieved from reference TRBV7-7 and TRBJ2-7, is GAGVSQSPRYKVTKRGQDVTLRCDPISSHATLYWYQQALGQGPEFLTYFNYEAQPDKSGLPSDRFSAERPEGSISTLTIQRTEQRDSAMYRCASSLGGREPYEQYFGPGTRLTVT.

J is TRBJ2-7 and V is TRBV13; D tentatively reads TRBD1 or TRBD2 (5 bases each). CDR3 size: 16 residues. Germline-derived CDR1 and CDR2 are PRHDT and FYEKMQ (reference sequence). V lost 0 bases and J 2 bases, leaving 14 bases between the germline ends. DNA of the CDR3: TGTGCCAGCAGCTTAGGCCTAGGGACGGAGGCCTACGAGCAGTACTTC. It encodes CASSLGLGTEAYEQYF. Full variable domain (rest looked up from reference TRBV13 and TRBJ2-7): AAGVIQSPRHLIKEKRETATLKCYPIPRHDTVYWYQQGPGQDPQFLISFYEKMQSDKGSIPDRFSAQQFSDYHSELNMSSLELGDSALYFCASSLGLGTEAYEQYFGPGTRLTVT.

This clone was observed once. The rearrangement links TRBV13 to TRBJ2-7; the D call may be TRBD1 or TRBD2 (5 bases each). The CDR3 spans 14 residues. The germline CDR1 and CDR2 sequences are PRHDT and FYEKMQ (reference sequence). V gave up 3 bases and J gave up 3 bases, with 12 bases separating them. CDR3 nucleotide sequence: TGTGCCAGCAGCTTCTGGGACGTAAACTACGAGCAGTACTTC. It specifies CASSFWDVNYEQYF.

The genes are TRBV7-8 and TRBJ2-1; D gene uncertain. CDR3 length equals 15 residues. V lost 6 bases and J lost 0, with 12 bases in between. In germline, CDR1 is SGHVS, CDR2 FQNEAQ. The CDR3 region has the DNA TGTGCCAGCAGACCCTTACAGAGCTCCTACAATGAGCAGTTCTTC. It yields the protein CASRPLQSSYNEQFF.

V and J are TRBV7-9 and TRBJ2-7; no firm D call. The ends were cut back, 4 bases at V and 4 bases at J, with 8 bases in the middle. This CDR3 is 12 amino acids long. Germline CDR1 is SEHNR and CDR2 is FQNEAQ (reference sequence). Written as DNA, the CDR3 is TGTGCCAGCAGCTCCCTGGGGTACGAGCAGTACTTC. Its protein is CASSSLGYEQYF.

Regarding this clone: Other DNA sequences in this sample translate to the same CDR3. The chain employs TRBV5-6 and TRBJ2-7, with 7 positions matching TRBD2. The junction had 3 bases not matched to a gene; V was cut back by 2 bases and J by 1 base. The CDR3 covers 14 residues. Germline V gives CDR1 SGHDT, CDR2 YYEEEE. The CDR3 region is CASSLGGGSYEQYF. For the CDR3, the DNA is TGTGCCAGCAGCTTAGGCGGGGGATCCTACGAGCAGTACTTC.

The chain has TRBV5-6 and TRBJ2-7; D is unclear. The CDR3 totals 12 residues. Trimming left V 4 bases short and J 2 bases short, with 7 bases between. CDR1 is SGHDT and CDR2 is YYEEEE in the germline V gene. CDR3 nucleotide sequence: TGTGCCAGCAGCCCAGGAACCTACGAGCAGTACTTC. This encodes CASSPGTYEQYF.

The chain has TRBV5-1 and TRBJ2-7; maybe TRBD2 (6 bases). Germline CDR1 is SGHRS and CDR2 is YFSETQ. Trimming cost V 4 bases and J 5 bases, with 25 bases left between them. CDR3 length: 17 amino acids. CDR3 region: CASSDMPGSAGMDEQYF. CDR3 nucleotide sequence: TGCGCCAGCAGCGATATGCCCGGGAGCGCCGGGATGGACGAGCAGTACTTC.